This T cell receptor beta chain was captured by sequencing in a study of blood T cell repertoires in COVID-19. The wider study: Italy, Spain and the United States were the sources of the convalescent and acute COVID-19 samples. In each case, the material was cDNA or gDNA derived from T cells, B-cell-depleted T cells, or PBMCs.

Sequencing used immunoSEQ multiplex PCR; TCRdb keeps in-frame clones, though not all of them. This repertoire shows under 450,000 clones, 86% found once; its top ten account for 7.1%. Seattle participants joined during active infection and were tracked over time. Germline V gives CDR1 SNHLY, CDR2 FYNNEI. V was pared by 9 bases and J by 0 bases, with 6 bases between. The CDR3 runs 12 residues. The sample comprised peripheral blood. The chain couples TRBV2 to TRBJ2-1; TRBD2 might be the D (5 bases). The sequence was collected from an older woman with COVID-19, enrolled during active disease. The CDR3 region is CARGSSYNEQFF. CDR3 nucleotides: TGTGCCAGAGGGAGCTCCTACAATGAGCAGTTCTTC.